The entry below gives a single T cell receptor (beta chain) sequence along with its context. The antigen remains unidentified. This record comes from a study of T cell responses to AZD1222 COVID-19 vaccine. Study findings and constraints: Among spike-specific TCRs, nearly half reportedly target unmutated variant regions. Donor demographics were predominantly white British with a female majority; clonal diversity may be underestimated.

CDR1 and CDR2 from the germline V gene are LGHNA and YNFKEQ. The CDR3 length is 12 residues. The ends were cut back, 0 bases at V and 11 bases at J, with 5 bases in the middle. Profiled with immunoSEQ multiplex PCR; TCRdb holds only in-frame clones, not every one. The sample has 46,000 or so clones, about 92% seen once. Pooling was applied to second doses at about 4 or about 12 weeks. V usage is TRBV4-2 and J usage is TRBJ1-6; no clear D gene. Specimen: peripheral blood, collected 28 days after the second AZD1222 dose. The sequence was collected from an adult who received the AZD1222 COVID-19 vaccine. CDR3 DNA: TGTGCCAGCAGCCAAGAGGTACCACCCCTCCACTTT. Amino acid sequence: CASSQEVPPLHF.